This TCR beta chain was captured in a study of T-cell reconstitution after alpha-beta-depleted transplantation in children. The table lists this clonotype with many counts. Unique molecular identifiers featured in how the TCRbeta library was prepared. MiXCR was run by TCRdb on the PCR reads, yielding one entry per CDR3 protein. This table has around 96,000 distinct CDR3 sequences, 9.5% to 15% appearing once. CDR1 and CDR2 from the germline V gene are MNHEY and SVGAGI. This CDR3 has 15 amino acids. V was shortened by 6 bases and J by 1 base, with 15 bases between the two germline ends. The source is a human donor who donated a stem cell graft to a child with inherited bone marrow failure. The chain carries TRBV6-5 and TRBJ2-5, with D maybe TRBD2 (7 bases). The starting material was PBMCs from the stem cell graft donor, obtained from the stem cell graft. The DNA of the CDR3 is TGTGCCAGCAGGCGAGGGGGGGCGGTCCAAGAGACCCAGTACTTC. Translation gives CASRRGGAVQETQYF.